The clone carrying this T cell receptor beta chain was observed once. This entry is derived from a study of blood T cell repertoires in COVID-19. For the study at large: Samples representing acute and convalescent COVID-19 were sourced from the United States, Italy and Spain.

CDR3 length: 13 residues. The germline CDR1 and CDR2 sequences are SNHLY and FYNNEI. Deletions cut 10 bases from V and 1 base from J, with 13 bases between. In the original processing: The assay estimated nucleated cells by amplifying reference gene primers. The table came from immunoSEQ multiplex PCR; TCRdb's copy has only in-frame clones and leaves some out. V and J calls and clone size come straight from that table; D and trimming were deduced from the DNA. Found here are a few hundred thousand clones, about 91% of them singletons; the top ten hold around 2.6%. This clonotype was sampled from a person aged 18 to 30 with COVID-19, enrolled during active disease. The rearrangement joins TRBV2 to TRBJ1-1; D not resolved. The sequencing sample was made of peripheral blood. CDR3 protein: CATAVEENTEAFF. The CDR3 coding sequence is TGTGCCACCGCGGTAGAGGAGAACACTGAAGCTTTCTTT.